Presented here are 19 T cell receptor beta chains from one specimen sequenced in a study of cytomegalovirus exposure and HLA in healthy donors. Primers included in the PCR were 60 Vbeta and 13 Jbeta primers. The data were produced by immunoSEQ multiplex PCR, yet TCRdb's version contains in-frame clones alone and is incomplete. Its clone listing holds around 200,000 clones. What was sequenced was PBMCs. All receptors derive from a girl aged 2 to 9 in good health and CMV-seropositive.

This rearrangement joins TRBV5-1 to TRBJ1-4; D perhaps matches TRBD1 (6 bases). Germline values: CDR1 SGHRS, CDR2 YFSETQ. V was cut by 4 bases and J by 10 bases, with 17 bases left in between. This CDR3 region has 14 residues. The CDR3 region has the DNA TGCGCCAGCAGCCTAACAGGGCCTCCCGGAAAACTGTTTTTT. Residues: CASSLTGPPGKLFF.

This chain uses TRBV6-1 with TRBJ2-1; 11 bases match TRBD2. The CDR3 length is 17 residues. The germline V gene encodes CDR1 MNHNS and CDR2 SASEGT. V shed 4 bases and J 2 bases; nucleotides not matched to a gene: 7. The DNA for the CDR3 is TGTGCCAGCAGTGTATTAGCGGGAGGGACCCCCTACAATGAGCAGTTCTTC. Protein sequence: CASSVLAGGTPYNEQFF.

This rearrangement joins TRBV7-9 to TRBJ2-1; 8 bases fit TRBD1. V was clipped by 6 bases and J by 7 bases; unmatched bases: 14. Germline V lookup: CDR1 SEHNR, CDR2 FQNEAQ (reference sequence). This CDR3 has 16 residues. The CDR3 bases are TGTGCCAGCAGTTATCTCCCGGGACAGGCAAAGAATGAGCAGTTCTTC. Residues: CASSYLPGQAKNEQFF.

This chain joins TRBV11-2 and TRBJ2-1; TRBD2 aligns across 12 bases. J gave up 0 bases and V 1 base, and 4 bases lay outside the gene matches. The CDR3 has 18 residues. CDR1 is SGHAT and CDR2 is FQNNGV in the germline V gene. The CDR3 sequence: CASSLGTSGASSYNEQFF. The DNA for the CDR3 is TGTGCCAGCAGCTTAGGGACTAGCGGGGCGAGCTCCTACAATGAGCAGTTCTTC.

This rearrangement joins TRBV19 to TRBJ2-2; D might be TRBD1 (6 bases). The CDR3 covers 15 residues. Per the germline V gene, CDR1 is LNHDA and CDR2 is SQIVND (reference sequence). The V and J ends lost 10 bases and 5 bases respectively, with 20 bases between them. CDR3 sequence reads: CATPSGEYRTGELFF. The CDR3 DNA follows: TGTGCCACCCCATCAGGGGAGTATCGGACCGGGGAGCTGTTTTTT.

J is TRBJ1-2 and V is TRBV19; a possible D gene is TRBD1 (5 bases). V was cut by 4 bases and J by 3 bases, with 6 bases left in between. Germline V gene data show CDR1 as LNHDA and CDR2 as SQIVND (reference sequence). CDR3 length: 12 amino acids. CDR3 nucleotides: TGTGCCAGTAGTAGGGGGGACTATGGCTACACCTTC. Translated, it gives CASSRGDYGYTF.

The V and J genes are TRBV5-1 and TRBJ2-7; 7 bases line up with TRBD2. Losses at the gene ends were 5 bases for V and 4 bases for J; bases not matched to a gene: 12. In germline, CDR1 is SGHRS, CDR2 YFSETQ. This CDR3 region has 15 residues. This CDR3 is CASREEERDGYEQYF. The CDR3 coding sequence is TGCGCCAGCAGAGAGGAGGAGCGGGATGGTTACGAGCAGTACTTC.

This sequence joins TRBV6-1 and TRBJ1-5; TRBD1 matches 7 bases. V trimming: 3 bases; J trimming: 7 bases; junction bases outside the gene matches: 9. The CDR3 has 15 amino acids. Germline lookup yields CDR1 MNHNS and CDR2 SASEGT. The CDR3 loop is CASSDQGGNTQPQHF. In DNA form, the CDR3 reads TGTGCCAGCAGTGATCAGGGGGGCAACACACAGCCCCAGCATTTT.

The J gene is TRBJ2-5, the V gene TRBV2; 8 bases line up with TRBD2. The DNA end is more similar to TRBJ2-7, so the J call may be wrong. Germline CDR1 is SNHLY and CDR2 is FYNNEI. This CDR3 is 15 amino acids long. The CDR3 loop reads CASSELAGASYEQYF. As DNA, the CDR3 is TGTGCCAGCAGTGAACTAGCGGGTGCCTCCTACGAGCAGTACTTC.

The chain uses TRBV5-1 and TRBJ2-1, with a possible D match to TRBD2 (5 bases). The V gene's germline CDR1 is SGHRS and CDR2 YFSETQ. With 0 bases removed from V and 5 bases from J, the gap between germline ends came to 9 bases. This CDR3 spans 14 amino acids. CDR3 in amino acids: CASSLVTGNNEQFF. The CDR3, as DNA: TGCGCCAGCAGCTTGGTGACGGGAAACAATGAGCAGTTCTTC.

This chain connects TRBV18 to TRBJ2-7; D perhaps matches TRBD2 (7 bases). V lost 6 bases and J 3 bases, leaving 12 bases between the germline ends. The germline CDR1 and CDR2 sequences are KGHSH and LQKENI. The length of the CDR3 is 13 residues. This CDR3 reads CASSPGGHYEQYF. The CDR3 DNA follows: TGTGCCAGCTCCCCCGGGGGGCACTACGAGCAGTACTTC.

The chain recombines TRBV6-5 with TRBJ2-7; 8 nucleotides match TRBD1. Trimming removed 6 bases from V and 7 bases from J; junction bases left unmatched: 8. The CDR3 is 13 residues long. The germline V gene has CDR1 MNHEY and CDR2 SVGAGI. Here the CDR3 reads CASRLTGADEQYF. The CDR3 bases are TGTGCCAGCAGACTGACAGGGGCGGATGAGCAGTACTTC.

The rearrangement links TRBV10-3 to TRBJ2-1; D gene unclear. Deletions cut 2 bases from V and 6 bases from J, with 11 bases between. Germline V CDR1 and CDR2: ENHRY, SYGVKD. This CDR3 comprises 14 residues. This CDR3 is CAISEASLTNEQFF. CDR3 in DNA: TGTGCCATCAGTGAGGCCTCGCTAACCAATGAGCAGTTCTTC.

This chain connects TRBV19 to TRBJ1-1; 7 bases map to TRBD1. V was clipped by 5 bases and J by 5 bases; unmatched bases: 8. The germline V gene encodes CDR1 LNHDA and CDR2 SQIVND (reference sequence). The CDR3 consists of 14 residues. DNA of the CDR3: TGTGCCAGTAGTGTAAGACAGGGTTGGACTGAAGCTTTCTTT. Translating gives CASSVRQGWTEAFF.

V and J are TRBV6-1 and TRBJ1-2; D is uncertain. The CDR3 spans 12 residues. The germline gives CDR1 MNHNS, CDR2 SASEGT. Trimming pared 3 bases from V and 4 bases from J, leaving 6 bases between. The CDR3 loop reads CASSEGPYGYTF. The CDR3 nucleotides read TGTGCCAGCAGTGAGGGCCCCTATGGCTACACCTTC.

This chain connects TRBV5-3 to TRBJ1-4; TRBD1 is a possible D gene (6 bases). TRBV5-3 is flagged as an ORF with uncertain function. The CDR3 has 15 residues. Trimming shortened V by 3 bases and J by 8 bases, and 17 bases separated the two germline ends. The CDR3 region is CARSSAGDRWEKLFF. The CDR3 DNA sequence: TGTGCCAGAAGCTCCGCAGGGGATCGTTGGGAAAAACTGTTTTTT.

The CDR3 sequence is CASSLASKLAYANTGELFF. The DNA of the CDR3 is TGTGCCAGCAGCTTAGCCTCAAAATTAGCGTATGCGAACACCGGGGAGCTGTTTTTT. The chain links TRBV7-8 to TRBJ2-2; the D gene is possibly TRBD2 (5 bases). Germline-derived CDR1 and CDR2 are SGHVS and FQNEAQ. Trimming shortened V by 0 bases and J by 0 bases, and 17 bases separated the two germline ends. This CDR3 is 19 amino acids long.

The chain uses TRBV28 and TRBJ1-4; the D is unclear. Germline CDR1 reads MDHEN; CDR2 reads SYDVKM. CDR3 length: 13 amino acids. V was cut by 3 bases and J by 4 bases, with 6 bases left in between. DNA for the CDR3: TGTGCCAGCAGTTTTACCGGTAATGAAAAACTGTTTTTT. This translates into CASSFTGNEKLFF.

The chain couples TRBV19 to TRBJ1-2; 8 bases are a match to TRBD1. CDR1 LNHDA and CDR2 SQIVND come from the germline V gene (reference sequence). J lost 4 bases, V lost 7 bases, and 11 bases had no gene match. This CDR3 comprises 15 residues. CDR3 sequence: CASIRTSGTGYGYTF. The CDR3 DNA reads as TGTGCCAGTATCAGGACCTCCGGGACAGGCTATGGCTACACCTTC.